A selection of T cell receptor beta chains follows, all from one sample in a study of T-cell reconstitution after alpha-beta-depleted transplantation in children. TCRdb re-analysed the PCR reads in MiXCR, keeping a single row per CDR3 protein. The table shows some 200,000 distinct CDR3 sequences, with 6.6% occurring only once. Material: PBMCs, obtained before TCRalphabeta/CD19-depleted stem cell transplant. These receptors were obtained from a boy younger than 10 with acute lymphoblastic leukemia, due to receive a stem cell transplant. Both conserved end residues are trimmed from each CDR3. The D gene is left open where the match is weak. Where a row states a size, it is once, few, many or the class of an expanded clone; other rows omit it.

many	TRBD1	TRBJ2-7	TRBV12-3/TRBV12-4	12	ASSRGQGEYEQY
few	NA	TRBJ1-4	TRBV10-2	12	ASSELRRGEKLF
few	NA	TRBJ1-1	TRBV5-8	12	ASSFAGHHTEAF
many	NA	TRBJ1-1	TRBV4-3	11	ASSPQGRTEAF
few	NA	TRBJ2-2	TRBV20-1	14	SARARQRMNTGELF
NA	TRBD2	TRBJ2-2	TRBV5-6	13	ASSPGLACSGQLF
many	NA	TRBJ2-2	TRBV24-1	12	ATSVPGGNGELF
few	NA	TRBJ2-3	TRBV7-8	12	ASSSAGDTDTQY
many	NA	TRBJ2-1	TRBV27	10	ASISHGGEQF
few	TRBD2	TRBJ2-1	TRBV7-9	15	ASSPSSLAGGPRQQF
many	TRBD2	TRBJ2-1	TRBV6-5	14	ASSYEGLAPNNEQF
many	NA	TRBJ2-1	TRBV29-1	9	SADSQDEQF
few	NA	TRBJ1-6	TRBV12-3/TRBV12-4	13	ASSFGGSQGSPLH
NA	NA	TRBJ1-2	TRBV5-5	13	ASSLRSGADYGYT
many	NA	TRBJ2-7	TRBV6-2/TRBV6-3	12	ASSYSGQTYEQY
many	TRBD2	TRBJ2-1	TRBV30	12	AWRERGTYNEQF
NA	NA	TRBJ2-2	TRBV28	13	ASSLMRQNTGELF
many	TRBD1	TRBJ1-2	TRBV12-3/TRBV12-4	13	ASSSLDRGPSGYT
many	NA	TRBJ2-5	TRBV18	13	ASSPPSGLQETQY
many	NA	TRBJ2-5	TRBV24-1	13	ATSDFETGQETQY
many	NA	TRBJ2-1	TRBV12-3/TRBV12-4	14	ASSLAGGPTDNEQF
many	TRBD2	TRBJ2-7	TRBV28	9	ASSLGTSTY
few	TRBD1	TRBJ2-7	TRBV30	15	AFTGQPLPPSSYEQY
NA	NA	TRBJ2-7	TRBV14	12	ASSQEVSTDEQY
many	NA	TRBJ2-3	TRBV7-2	14	ASSLVPNEGTDTQY
many	NA	TRBJ2-3	TRBV9	9	ASSVQDTQY
many	NA	TRBJ1-3	TRBV12-3/TRBV12-4	12	ASSLQGTGNTIY
many	NA	TRBJ2-3	TRBV18	12	ASTRTTSTDTQY
NA	TRBD1	TRBJ2-7	TRBV6-2/TRBV6-3	13	ATELTGTGGYEQY
NA	NA	TRBJ2-1	TRBV20-1	9	SARTYNEQF
NA	NA	TRBJ1-1	TRBV12-1	11	ASSPADGVGAF
many	NA	TRBJ1-3	TRBV20-1	11	SAKVVSANTIY
few	NA	TRBJ2-7	TRBV28	14	ASSSTFSLMGYEQY